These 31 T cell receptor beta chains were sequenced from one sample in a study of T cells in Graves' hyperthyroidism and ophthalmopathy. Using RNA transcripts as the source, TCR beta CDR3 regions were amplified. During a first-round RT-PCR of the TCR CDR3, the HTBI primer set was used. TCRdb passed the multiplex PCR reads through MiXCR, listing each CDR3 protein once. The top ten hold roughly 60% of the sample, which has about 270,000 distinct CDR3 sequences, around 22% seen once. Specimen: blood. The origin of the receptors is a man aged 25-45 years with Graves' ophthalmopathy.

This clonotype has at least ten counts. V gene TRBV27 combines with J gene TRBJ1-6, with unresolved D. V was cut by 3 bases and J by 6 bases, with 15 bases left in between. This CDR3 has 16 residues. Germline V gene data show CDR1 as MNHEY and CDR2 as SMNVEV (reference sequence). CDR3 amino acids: CASSFTTTGLNSPLHF. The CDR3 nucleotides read TGTGCCAGCAGTTTTACTACGACGGGTCTTAATTCACCCCTCCACTTT.

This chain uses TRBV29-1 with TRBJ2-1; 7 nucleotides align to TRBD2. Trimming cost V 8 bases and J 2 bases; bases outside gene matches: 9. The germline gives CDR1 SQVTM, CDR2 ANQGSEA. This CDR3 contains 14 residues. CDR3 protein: CSPGEAGTYNEQFF. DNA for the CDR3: TGCAGCCCGGGGGAAGCGGGAACCTACAATGAGCAGTTCTTC.

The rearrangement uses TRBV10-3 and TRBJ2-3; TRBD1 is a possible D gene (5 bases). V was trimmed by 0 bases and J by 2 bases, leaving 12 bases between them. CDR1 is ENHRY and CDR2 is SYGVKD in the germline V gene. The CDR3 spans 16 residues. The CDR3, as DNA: TGTGCCATCAGTGAGTCGGAAGGGGCAGTCACAGATACGCAGTATTTT. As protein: CAISESEGAVTDTQYF.

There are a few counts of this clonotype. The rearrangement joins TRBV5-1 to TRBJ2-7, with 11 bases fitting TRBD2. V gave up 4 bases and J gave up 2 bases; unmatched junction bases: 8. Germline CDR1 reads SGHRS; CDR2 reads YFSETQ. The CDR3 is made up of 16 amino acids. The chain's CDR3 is CASSPTLLAGAYEQYF. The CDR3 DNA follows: TGCGCCAGCAGCCCCACCTTACTAGCGGGGGCCTACGAGCAGTACTTC.

The CDR3 protein is CASSLGGTGTSYEQYF. In nucleotides, the CDR3 is TGTGCCAGCAGCTTAGGGGGGACCGGGACATCCTACGAGCAGTACTTC. The chain is built from TRBV7-2 and TRBJ2-7, with D tentatively TRBD1 (6 bases). Trimming removed 1 base at V and 1 base at J, with 14 bases between. The CDR3 length is 16 residues. Germline CDR1 SGHTA, CDR2 FQGNSA.

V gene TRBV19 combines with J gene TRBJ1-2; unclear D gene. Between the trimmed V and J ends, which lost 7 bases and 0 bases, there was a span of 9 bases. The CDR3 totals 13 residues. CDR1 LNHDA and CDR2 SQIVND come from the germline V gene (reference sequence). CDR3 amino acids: CASKKASNYGYTF. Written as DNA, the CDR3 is TGTGCCAGTAAAAAAGCTTCTAACTATGGCTACACCTTC.

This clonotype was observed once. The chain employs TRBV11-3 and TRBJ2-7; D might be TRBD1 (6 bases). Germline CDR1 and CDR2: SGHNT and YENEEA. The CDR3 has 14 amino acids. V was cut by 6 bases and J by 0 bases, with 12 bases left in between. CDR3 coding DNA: TGTGCCAGCAGGGGGACAACCAACTCCTACGAGCAGTACTTC. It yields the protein CASRGTTNSYEQYF.

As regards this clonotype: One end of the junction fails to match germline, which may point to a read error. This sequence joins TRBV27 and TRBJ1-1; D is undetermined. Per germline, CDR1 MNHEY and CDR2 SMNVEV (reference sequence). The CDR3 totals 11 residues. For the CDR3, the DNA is TGTGCCAGCAACCGTAGCACTGAATCTTTCTTT. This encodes CASNRSTESFF.

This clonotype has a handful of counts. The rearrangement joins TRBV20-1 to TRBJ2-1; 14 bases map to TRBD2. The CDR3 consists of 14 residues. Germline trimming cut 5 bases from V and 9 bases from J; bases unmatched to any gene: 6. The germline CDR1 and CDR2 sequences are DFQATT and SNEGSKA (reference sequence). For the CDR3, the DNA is TGCAGTGCTGGGACTAGCGGGAGTTTCGGTGAGCAGTTCTTC. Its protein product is CSAGTSGSFGEQFF.

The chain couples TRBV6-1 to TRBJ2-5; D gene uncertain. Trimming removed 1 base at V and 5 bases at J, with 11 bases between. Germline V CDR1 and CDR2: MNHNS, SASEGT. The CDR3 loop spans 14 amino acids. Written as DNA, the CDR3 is TGTGCCAGCAGTGAAGTTTGGTTAGGGGAGACCCAGTACTTC. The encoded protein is CASSEVWLGETQYF.

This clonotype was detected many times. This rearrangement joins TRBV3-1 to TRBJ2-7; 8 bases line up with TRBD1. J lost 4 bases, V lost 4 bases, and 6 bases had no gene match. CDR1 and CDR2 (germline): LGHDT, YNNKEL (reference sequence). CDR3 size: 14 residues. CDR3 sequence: CASSPTTGVYEQYF. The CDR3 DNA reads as TGTGCCAGCAGCCCCACGACAGGGGTTTACGAGCAGTACTTC.

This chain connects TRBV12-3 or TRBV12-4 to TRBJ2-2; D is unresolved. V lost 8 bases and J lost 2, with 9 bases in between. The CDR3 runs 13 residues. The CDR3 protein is CASGPPNTGELFF. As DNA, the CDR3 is TGTGCCAGCGGGCCCCCCAACACCGGGGAGCTGTTTTTT.

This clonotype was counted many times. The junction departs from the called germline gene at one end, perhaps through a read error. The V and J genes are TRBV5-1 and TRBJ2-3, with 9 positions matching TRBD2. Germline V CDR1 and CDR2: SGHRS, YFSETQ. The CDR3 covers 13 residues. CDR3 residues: CASSLAGADTQYF. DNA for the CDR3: TGTGCCAGCAGTTTAGCGGGAGCAGATACGCAGTATTTT.

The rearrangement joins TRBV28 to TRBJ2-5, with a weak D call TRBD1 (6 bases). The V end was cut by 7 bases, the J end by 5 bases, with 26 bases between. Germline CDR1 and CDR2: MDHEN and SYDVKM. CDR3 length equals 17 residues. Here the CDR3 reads CASNSPTRDNRRETQYF. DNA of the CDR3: TGTGCCAGCAATTCCCCGACCAGGGACAACCGGCGGGAGACCCAGTACTTC.

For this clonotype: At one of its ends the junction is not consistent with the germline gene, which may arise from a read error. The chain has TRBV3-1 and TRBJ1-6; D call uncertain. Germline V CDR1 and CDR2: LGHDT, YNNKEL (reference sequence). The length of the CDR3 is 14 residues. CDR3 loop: CASSSTTGHSPPHF. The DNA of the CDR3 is TGTGCCAGCAGCTCGACGACCGGTCATTCACCCCCCCACTTT. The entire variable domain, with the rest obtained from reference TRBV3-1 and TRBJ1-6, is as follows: DTAVSQTPKYLVTQMGNDKSIKCEQNLGHDTMYWYKQDSKKFLKIMFSYNNKELIINETVPNRFSPKSPDKAHLNLHINSLELGDSAVYFCASSSTTGHSPPHFGNGTRLTVT.

CDR3 residues: CASSKVPNPSGNTIYF. The DNA of the CDR3 is TGTGCCAGCAGCAAAGTGCCTAACCCCTCTGGAAACACCATATATTTT. The chain carries TRBV11-2 and TRBJ1-3, with no clear D. Germline values: CDR1 SGHAT, CDR2 FQNNGV. There are 16 residues in the CDR3. Trimming removed 5 bases from V and 0 bases from J, with 14 bases in between.

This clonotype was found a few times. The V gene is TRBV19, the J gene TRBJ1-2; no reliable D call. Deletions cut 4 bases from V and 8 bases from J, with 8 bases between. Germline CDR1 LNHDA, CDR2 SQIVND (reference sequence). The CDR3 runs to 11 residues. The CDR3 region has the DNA TGTGCCAGTAGTACCCTGTCGGGCTACACCTTC. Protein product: CASSTLSGYTF.

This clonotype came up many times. As DNA, the CDR3 is TGTGCCAGCACCGAGAGGGGTGCAGATACGCAGTATTTT. Translating it yields CASTERGADTQYF. The rearrangement joins TRBV2 to TRBJ2-3, with D perhaps matching TRBD1 or TRBD2 (5 bases each). The CDR3 contains 13 residues. Germline CDR1 is SNHLY and CDR2 is FYNNEI. Trimming took 7 bases from V and 4 from J, leaving 12 bases between them. Based on the CDR3 plus reference TRBV2 and TRBJ2-3, the full variable domain is EPEVTQTPSHQVTQMGQEVILRCVPISNHLYFYWYRQILGQKVEFLVSFYNNEISEKSEIFDDQFSVERPDGSNFTLKIRSTKLEDSAMYFCASTERGADTQYFGPGTRLTVL.

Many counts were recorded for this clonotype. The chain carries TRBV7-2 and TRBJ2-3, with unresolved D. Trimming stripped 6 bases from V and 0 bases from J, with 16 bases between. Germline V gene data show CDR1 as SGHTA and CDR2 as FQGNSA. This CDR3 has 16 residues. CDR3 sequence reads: CASRKFPSSSTDTQYF. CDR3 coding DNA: TGTGCCAGCAGGAAATTTCCCTCATCTAGCACAGATACGCAGTATTTT.

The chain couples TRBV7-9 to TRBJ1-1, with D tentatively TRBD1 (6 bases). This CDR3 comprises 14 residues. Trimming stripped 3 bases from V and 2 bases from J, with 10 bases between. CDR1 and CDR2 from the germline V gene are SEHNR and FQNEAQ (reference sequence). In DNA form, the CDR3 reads TGTGCCAGCAGCTTGGACAGTAGTAACACTGAAGCTTTCTTT. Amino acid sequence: CASSLDSSNTEAFF.

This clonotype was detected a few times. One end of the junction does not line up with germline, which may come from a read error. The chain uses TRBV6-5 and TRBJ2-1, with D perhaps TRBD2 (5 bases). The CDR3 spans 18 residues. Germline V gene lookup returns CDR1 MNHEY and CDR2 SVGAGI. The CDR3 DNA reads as TGTGCCAGCAGTTACTCTGGTAGCGAACTTGCCTCCGACAATGAGCAGTTCTTC. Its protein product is CASSYSGSELASDNEQFF.

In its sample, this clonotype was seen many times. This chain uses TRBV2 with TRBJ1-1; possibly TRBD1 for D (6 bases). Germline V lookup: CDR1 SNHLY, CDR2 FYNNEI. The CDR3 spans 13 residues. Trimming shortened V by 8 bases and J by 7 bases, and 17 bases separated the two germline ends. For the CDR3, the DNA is TGTGCCAGCGTTAAGGGGGGGGCAAATGAAGCTTTCTTT. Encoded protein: CASVKGGANEAFF.

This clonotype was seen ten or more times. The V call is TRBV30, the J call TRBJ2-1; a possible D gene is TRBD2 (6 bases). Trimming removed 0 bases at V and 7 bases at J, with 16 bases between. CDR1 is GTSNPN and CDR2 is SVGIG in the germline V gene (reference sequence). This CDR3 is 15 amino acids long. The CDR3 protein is CAWSVLRAGSNEQFF. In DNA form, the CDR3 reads TGTGCCTGGAGTGTACTTAGGGCGGGGTCTAATGAGCAGTTCTTC. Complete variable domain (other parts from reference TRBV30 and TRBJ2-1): SQTIHQWPATLVQPVGSPLSLECTVEGTSNPNLYWYRQAAGRGLQLLFYSVGIGQISSEVPQNLSASRPQDRQFILSSKKLLLSDSGFYLCAWSVLRAGSNEQFFGPGTRLTVL.

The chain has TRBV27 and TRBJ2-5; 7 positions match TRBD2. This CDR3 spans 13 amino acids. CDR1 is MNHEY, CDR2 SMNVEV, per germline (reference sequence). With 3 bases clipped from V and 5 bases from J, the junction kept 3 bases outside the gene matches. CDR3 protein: CASSLGGTETQYF. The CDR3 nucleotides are TGTGCCAGCAGTTTGGGGGGGACGGAGACCCAGTACTTC.

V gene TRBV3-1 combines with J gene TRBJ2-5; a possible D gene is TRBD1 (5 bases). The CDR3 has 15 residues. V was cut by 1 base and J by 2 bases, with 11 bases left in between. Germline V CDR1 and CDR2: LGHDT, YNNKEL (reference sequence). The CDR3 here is CASSQALRGQETQYF. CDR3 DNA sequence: TGTGCCAGCAGCCAAGCGTTAAGGGGACAAGAGACCCAGTACTTC.

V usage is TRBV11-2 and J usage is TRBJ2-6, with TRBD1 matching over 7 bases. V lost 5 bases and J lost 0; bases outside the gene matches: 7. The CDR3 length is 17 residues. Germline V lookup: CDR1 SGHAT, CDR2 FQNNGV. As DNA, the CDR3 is TGTGCCAGCAGCCTACAGGGGCAGAGCTCTGGGGCCAACGTCCTGACTTTC. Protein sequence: CASSLQGQSSGANVLTF.

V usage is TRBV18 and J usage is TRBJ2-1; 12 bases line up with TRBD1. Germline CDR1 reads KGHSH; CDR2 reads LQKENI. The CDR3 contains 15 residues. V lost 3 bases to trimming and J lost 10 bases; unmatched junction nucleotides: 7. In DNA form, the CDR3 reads TGTGCCAGCTCACCGGGACAGGGGGCTTGGCGGGAGCAGTTCTTC. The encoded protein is CASSPGQGAWREQFF.

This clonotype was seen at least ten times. CDR3 in amino acids: CASLRGRFTEAFF. The CDR3 DNA sequence: TGTGCCAGCCTTCGAGGCCGGTTTACTGAAGCTTTCTTT. This chain joins TRBV2 and TRBJ1-1; D remains ambiguous. With 8 bases removed from V and 5 bases from J, the gap between germline ends came to 15 bases. The germline V gene encodes CDR1 SNHLY and CDR2 FYNNEI. This CDR3 has 13 residues.

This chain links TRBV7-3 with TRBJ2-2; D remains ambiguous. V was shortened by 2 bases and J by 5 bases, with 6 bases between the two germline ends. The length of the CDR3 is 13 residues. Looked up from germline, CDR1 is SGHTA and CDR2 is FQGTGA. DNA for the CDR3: TGTGCCAGCAGCTTATTTGGTACCGGGGAGCTGTTTTTT. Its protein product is CASSLFGTGELFF.

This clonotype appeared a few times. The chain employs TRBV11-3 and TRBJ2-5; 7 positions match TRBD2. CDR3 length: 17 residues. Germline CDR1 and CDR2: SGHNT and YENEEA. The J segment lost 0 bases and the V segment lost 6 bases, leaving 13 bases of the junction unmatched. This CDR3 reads CASRSGGLGTYQETQYF. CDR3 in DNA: TGTGCCAGCAGATCCGGGGGGTTGGGGACGTACCAAGAGACCCAGTACTTC.

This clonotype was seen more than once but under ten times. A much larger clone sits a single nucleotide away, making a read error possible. DNA of the CDR3: TGTGCCAGCAGCCTACAAGCTGGCAAGCAGTTCTTC. Protein sequence: CASSLQAGKQFF. The chain uses TRBV11-3 and TRBJ2-1; unclear D gene. The CDR3 runs 12 residues. Germline V gives CDR1 SGHNT, CDR2 YENEEA. The V end lost 5 bases, the J end lost 11 bases, and 13 bases lay between the germline ends. The variable domain in full, with the rest retrieved from reference TRBV11-3 and TRBJ2-1, is EAGVVQSPRYKIIEKKQPVAFWCNPISGHNTLYWYLQNLGQGPELLIRYENEEAVDDSQLPKDRFSAERLKGVDSTLKIQPAELGDSAVYLCASSLQAGKQFFGPGTRLTVL.